The entry that follows covers one T cell receptor beta chain sequence. The entry originates in a study of cytomegalovirus exposure and HLA in healthy donors. These donors counted as nominally healthy when sampled, but unrecorded immune exposures were likely. Primers: 60 Vbeta forward and 13 Jbeta reverse. The authors' processing: Later analysis identified approximately 88 million unique TCR beta chains, around 10 million shared. TCRdb keeps only in-frame clones here, not all; method: immunoSEQ multiplex PCR. The V and J calls and clone size are taken from that table; D and trimming were inferred from the DNA. The sample lists approximately 89,000 clones; around four fifths were seen once. The germline CDR1 and CDR2 sequences are SGHDN and FVKESK. The CDR3 length is 15 residues. V trimming: 1 base; J trimming: 9 bases; junction bases outside the gene matches: 8.

The sequenced material came from PBMCs. The rearrangement uses TRBV14 and TRBJ2-1, with 8 bases that match TRBD2. The TCR was taken from a male donor in good health and CMV-seronegative. CDR3 in amino acids: CASSQARGLAAEQFF. The CDR3 DNA reads TGTGCCAGCAGCCAAGCCAGAGGACTAGCTGCTGAGCAGTTCTTC.